One and the same sample provided the 23 T cell receptor beta chains below, sequenced in a study of blood T cells in healthy people across ages. Primed by a sample-barcoded 5' primer and a J-beta primer mix, a second PCR proceeded for 7 to 11 cycles. Each CDR3 protein is one row after TCRdb ran MiXCR on the 5' RACE reads. The sample yields roughly 1 million distinct CDR3 sequences, about 25% seen once. The sample was also linked to a second study, of T cells of mothers and their children.

The material sequenced was blood. Receptor source: a girl aged 2-9 years in good health.

This clonotype was picked up a small number of times. This chain uses TRBV12-3 or TRBV12-4 with TRBJ2-7; D is possibly TRBD2 (5 bases). The CDR3 is 15 amino acids. Between the trimmed V and J ends, which lost 0 bases and 4 bases, there was a span of 13 bases. CDR3 region: CASSLALRGRYEQYF. Written as DNA, the CDR3 is TGTGCCAGCAGTTTAGCGCTTCGAGGGCGATACGAGCAGTACTTC.

V is TRBV12-5 and J is TRBJ2-5, with D perhaps matching TRBD1 (6 bases). Deletions cut 5 bases from V and 5 bases from J, with 15 bases between. This CDR3 is built from 14 residues. Germline-derived CDR1 and CDR2 are LGHNT and FRNRAP. The CDR3 sequence: CASGPDSPVETQYF. The CDR3 nucleotides read TGTGCTAGTGGTCCGGACAGCCCCGTCGAGACCCAGTACTTC.

This chain links TRBV24-1 with TRBJ2-1; TRBD2 is a possible D gene (6 bases). Deletions cut 9 bases from V and 9 bases from J, with 17 bases between. CDR3 size: 13 residues. CDR1 and CDR2 from the germline V gene are KGHDR and SFDVKD. The CDR3: CATALGGNIEQFF. CDR3 nucleotide sequence: TGTGCCACCGCTCTTGGCGGGAATATTGAGCAGTTCTTC.

The chain employs TRBV12-3 or TRBV12-4 and TRBJ2-7; possible D gene TRBD2, 5 bases. V lost 3 bases and J lost 5, with 14 bases in between. The CDR3 has 14 amino acids. Written as DNA, the CDR3 is TGTGCCAGCAGTTTTGAGGGAGTTTTTAACGAGCAGTACTTC. Translated, it gives CASSFEGVFNEQYF.

This chain joins TRBV6-5 and TRBJ1-2; no definite D call. Trimming took off 4 bases at V and 4 bases at J, with 13 bases between the two ends. The CDR3 runs 14 residues. In germline, CDR1 is MNHEY, CDR2 SVGAGI. CDR3 DNA sequence: TGTGCCAGCAGTTCCCGGACCGCTACCTATGGCTACACCTTC. Encoded protein: CASSSRTATYGYTF.

This clonotype was picked up a small number of times. The CDR3 DNA reads as TGCAGTGCTAGAGACAACGACAGGGTTGGAGTGTTTTTT. Its translation: CSARDNDRVGVFF. The chain links TRBV20-1 to TRBJ2-2; 7 positions match TRBD1. With 0 bases clipped from V and 15 bases from J, the junction kept 10 bases outside the gene matches. CDR3 length: 13 amino acids. Germline V CDR1 and CDR2: DFQATT, SNEGSKA (reference sequence).

This clonotype was seen a few times. The chain joins TRBV3-1 to TRBJ1-1; weak D call: TRBD1 (5 bases). This CDR3 has 14 amino acids. Between the trimmed V and J ends, which lost 8 bases and 2 bases, there was a span of 15 bases. Germline V CDR1 and CDR2: LGHDT, YNNKEL (reference sequence). As DNA, the CDR3 is TGTGCCAGCGCACCCGACAGCCCTAACACTGAAGCTTTCTTT. Translation: CASAPDSPNTEAFF.

This clonotype was detected many times. V is TRBV29-1 and J is TRBJ2-5; TRBD1 might be the D (5 bases). The CDR3 is made up of 11 amino acids. Germline assignment: CDR1 SQVTM and CDR2 ANQGSEA. V gave up 4 bases and J gave up 5 bases, with 8 bases separating them. In DNA, the CDR3 is TGCAGCGTTGGCCAGGGTGAGACCCAGTACTTC. Amino acids: CSVGQGETQYF.

The chain uses TRBV29-1 and TRBJ1-1, with D possibly being TRBD1 (5 bases). Germline CDR1 reads SQVTM; CDR2 reads ANQGSEA. Trimming took 7 bases from V and 2 from J, leaving 11 bases between them. This CDR3 has 12 amino acids. The CDR3 region is CSGKGLNTEAFF. In nucleotides, the CDR3 is TGCAGCGGGAAGGGACTAAACACTGAAGCTTTCTTT.

This clonotype was counted between two and nine times. V gene TRBV7-9 combines with J gene TRBJ2-2; tentatively, D is TRBD2 (5 bases). The CDR3 contains 15 residues. Trimming removed 4 bases from V and 5 bases from J, with 14 bases in between. Germline-derived CDR1 and CDR2 are SEHNR and FQNEAQ (reference sequence). CDR3 in amino acids: CASSSREFSTGELFF. The DNA for the CDR3 is TGTGCCAGCAGCTCGAGGGAGTTCAGTACCGGGGAGCTGTTTTTT.

This chain joins TRBV9 and TRBJ1-2; D remains unclear. CDR3 length equals 13 residues. Germline lookup yields CDR1 SGDLS and CDR2 YYNGEE. V was shortened by 4 bases and J by 6 bases, with 13 bases between the two germline ends. CDR3 nucleotides: TGTGCCAGCAGCTCTGGTGGGGTAGATGGCTACACCTTC. It yields the protein CASSSGGVDGYTF.

This clonotype was seen just once. The genes are TRBV4-3 and TRBJ2-5, with D hard to call. With the DNA end fitting TRBJ2-7 better, the J assignment may be wrong. CDR1 is LGHNA and CDR2 is YSLEER in the germline V gene. CDR3 length: 13 amino acids. The CDR3 DNA reads as TGCGCCAGCAGCCAAGACCCCGGCCCCGAGCAGTACTTC. Translated: CASSQDPGPEQYF.

This sequence joins TRBV7-2 and TRBJ1-2; unclear D gene. Germline V lookup: CDR1 SGHTA, CDR2 FQGNSA. V gave up 0 bases and J gave up 3 bases, with 11 bases separating them. The CDR3 is 15 amino acids. CDR3 coding DNA: TGTGCCAGCAGCTTAGCCAGCGGCAGCCACTATGGCTACACCTTC. Its translation is CASSLASGSHYGYTF.

This clonotype turned up a few times. The chain couples TRBV7-2 to TRBJ2-5, with 15 bases lining up with TRBD2. Matching the DNA end better, TRBJ2-1 makes the J call doubtful. The CDR3 consists of 16 residues. CDR1 is SGHTA and CDR2 is FQGNSA in the germline V gene. The CDR3 spells CTSSPGLAGGQGEQFF. The CDR3 DNA is TGTACCAGCAGCCCGGGACTAGCGGGAGGCCAAGGTGAGCAGTTCTTC.

This clonotype was picked up many times. The V gene is TRBV6-5, the J gene TRBJ1-6; no reliable D call. The ends were cut back, 3 bases at V and 0 bases at J, with 12 bases in the middle. Germline V gives CDR1 MNHEY, CDR2 SVGAGI. This CDR3 comprises 17 residues. The DNA of the CDR3 is TGTGCCAGCAGTTATTCGGCAGTCAGCTCCTATAATTCACCCCTCCACTTT. Translated: CASSYSAVSSYNSPLHF.

V gene TRBV4-1 combines with J gene TRBJ1-1; D gene uncertain. Germline CDR1 and CDR2: MGHRA and YSYEKL. CDR3 size: 14 residues. Trimming pared 2 bases from V and 2 bases from J, leaving 9 bases between. The CDR3 DNA reads TGCGCCAGCAGCCAAATCACAGTTAACACTGAAGCTTTCTTT. Encoded protein: CASSQITVNTEAFF.

J is TRBJ2-1 and V is TRBV11-2, with 11 nucleotides matching TRBD2. The CDR3 is 19 amino acids. V gave up 0 bases and J gave up 9 bases; unmatched junction bases: 16. Germline CDR1 reads SGHAT; CDR2 reads FQNNGV. Here the CDR3 DNA reads TGTGCCAGCAGCTTAGAGGTCCCCTTAGCGGGAGGGCCCTTTAGTGAGCAGTTCTTC. This translates into CASSLEVPLAGGPFSEQFF.

On this clonotype itself: One end of the junction fails to match germline, which may point to a read error. This chain uses TRBV6-6 with TRBJ2-1, with D possibly matching TRBD1 (6 bases). The CDR3 is made up of 12 amino acids. The germline V gene has CDR1 MNHNY and CDR2 SVGAGI (reference sequence). The CDR3 DNA reads TGTGCCAGCAGTTTGCCCGCAGGGGTGGAGTACTTC. Translation: CASSLPAGVEYF.

This clonotype has more than one count but fewer than ten. The CDR3 region has the DNA TGTGCCAGTAGTATCGACAGGGGAAACACCGGGGAGCTGTTTTTT. This encodes CASSIDRGNTGELFF. The chain joins TRBV19 to TRBJ2-2, with 8 bases identical to TRBD1. This CDR3 spans 15 amino acids. After removal of 3 bases from V and 2 bases from J, the junction contained 2 bases not matched to a gene. Germline V gene lookup returns CDR1 LNHDA and CDR2 SQIVND (reference sequence).

This clonotype was counted between two and nine times. The CDR3 region is CSCPTGNTEAFF. For the CDR3, the DNA is TGCAGTTGCCCGACAGGGAACACTGAAGCTTTCTTT. The J gene is TRBJ1-1, the V gene TRBV20-1, with D perhaps matching TRBD1 (6 bases). The V and J ends lost 8 bases and 1 base respectively, with 11 bases between them. This CDR3 region has 12 residues. From germline, CDR1 is DFQATT and CDR2 SNEGSKA (reference sequence).

This clonotype was picked up one time. The junction differs from germline at one of its ends, possibly a read error. The chain links TRBV29-1 to TRBJ1-2; the match to TRBD1 covers 8 bases. The CDR3 has 13 residues. Germline assignment: CDR1 SQVTM and CDR2 ANQGSEA. The CDR3 DNA reads TGCAGCGCTGAACGACAGGGGAGTTATGGCTACACCTTC. It specifies CSAERQGSYGYTF.

This clonotype was detected ten times or more. The chain uses TRBV28 and TRBJ2-7; perhaps TRBD1 as D (5 bases). This CDR3 has 14 amino acids. The V gene's germline CDR1 is MDHEN and CDR2 SYDVKM. V gave up 7 bases and J gave up 2 bases, with 15 bases separating them. CDR3 loop: CASTFSRAPYEQYF. Written as DNA, the CDR3 is TGTGCCAGCACCTTCAGCAGGGCCCCCTACGAGCAGTACTTC.

The CDR3 protein is CASQGQYYEQYF. CDR3 DNA: TGTGCCAGCCAGGGACAGTACTACGAGCAGTACTTC. The rearrangement joins TRBV7-2 to TRBJ2-7, with TRBD1 identical over 7 bases. The V gene end was trimmed by 8 bases and the J gene end by 3 bases; junction bases not matched to a gene: 4. From germline, CDR1 is SGHTA and CDR2 FQGNSA. The CDR3 sequence is 12 residues long.